This entry features one TCR beta chain sequence. The PCR had 60 Vbeta and 13 Jbeta primers. Measured with immunoSEQ multiplex PCR; TCRdb has only the in-frame clones, and not every one. The sample has 90,000 to 120,000 clones; 82% are singletons. This sample was included in a study of cytomegalovirus exposure and HLA in healthy donors. The CDR3 loop spans 14 amino acids. CDR1 and CDR2 from the germline V gene are SGHTA and FQGNSA. Trimming pared 4 bases from V and 2 bases from J, leaving 12 bases between. This TCR was sampled from a man aged 30 to 45 in good health and CMV-seropositive. The chain joins TRBV7-2 to TRBJ2-7; TRBD1 is a possible D gene (6 bases). The specimen was PBMCs. The CDR3: CASSYLTGPYEQYF. The CDR3 coding sequence is TGTGCCAGCAGCTACCTGACAGGCCCCTACGAGCAGTACTTC.